Following are 7 T cell receptor beta chains from one sample sequenced in a study of cytomegalovirus exposure and HLA in healthy donors. Assay: immunoSEQ multiplex PCR; the TCRdb copy retains only in-frame clones and omits some. Counted here are roughly 310,000 clones, around 90% occurring once; the ten biggest clones make up approximately 0.9%. Sequenced input: PBMCs. The receptor source for this set is a man aged 25 to 40 in good health and CMV-seronegative.

V and J are TRBV5-1 and TRBJ2-2, with D possibly matching TRBD2 (5 bases). With 4 bases removed from V and 5 bases from J, the gap between germline ends came to 21 bases. Germline V gene sequence: CDR1 SGHRS, CDR2 YFSETQ. The length of the CDR3 is 17 residues. The CDR3 DNA sequence: TGCGCCAGCAGCGTGGAGTGGGTCGCCCCGGGGACCGGGGAGCTGTTTTTT. This translates into CASSVEWVAPGTGELFF.

The chain has TRBV4-3 and TRBJ2-4; 7 nucleotides agree with TRBD1. After removal of 3 bases from V and 0 bases from J, the junction contained 5 bases not matched to a gene. The CDR3 runs to 16 residues. Looked up from germline, CDR1 is LGHNA and CDR2 is YSLEER. CDR3 protein: CASSQSDRLAKNIQYF. In DNA form, the CDR3 reads TGCGCCAGCAGCCAGTCGGACAGGCTAGCCAAAAACATTCAGTACTTC.

The V and J genes are TRBV27 and TRBJ1-1, with D unclear. V was pared by 7 bases and J by 3 bases, with 18 bases between. Germline V gene sequence: CDR1 MNHEY, CDR2 SMNVEV (reference sequence). This CDR3 contains 15 residues. CDR3 sequence (DNA): TGTGCCAGCAAGGTTGTGGGAGGATTGGACACTGAAGCTTTCTTT. It yields the protein CASKVVGGLDTEAFF.

This sequence joins TRBV30 and TRBJ2-7, with 13 bases that match TRBD2. The CDR3 is 16 amino acids. V lost 3 bases, J lost 5 bases, and 10 bases stayed unmatched. CDR1 and CDR2 (germline): GTSNPN, SVGIG (reference sequence). The CDR3 protein is CAWSLQGLAGYHEQYF. The CDR3, as DNA: TGTGCCTGGAGCCTACAGGGACTAGCGGGGTACCACGAGCAGTACTTC.

This clone was found once. The rearrangement links TRBV7-9 to TRBJ2-2; 8 positions agree with TRBD1. The junction had 15 bases not matched to a gene; V was cut back by 7 bases and J by 5 bases. The germline CDR1 and CDR2 sequences are SEHNR and FQNEAQ (reference sequence). There are 17 residues in the CDR3. CDR3 protein: CASKLPRSQGATGELFF. CDR3 bases: TGTGCCAGCAAACTCCCCCGGTCCCAGGGGGCAACCGGGGAGCTGTTTTTT.

In DNA, the CDR3 is TGTGCCAGCAGTGCCGGACAGGGTTTTTCAGCTTTCTTT. Its protein is CASSAGQGFSAFF. This chain connects TRBV27 to TRBJ1-1; the match to TRBD1 covers 8 bases. The CDR3 is made up of 13 amino acids. V was clipped by 5 bases and J by 10 bases; unmatched bases: 9. In germline, CDR1 is MNHEY, CDR2 SMNVEV (reference sequence).

The chain links TRBV4-1 to TRBJ2-7, with 10 bases matching TRBD1. CDR1 MGHRA and CDR2 YSYEKL come from the germline V gene. This CDR3 region has 17 residues. V was pared by 0 bases and J by 3 bases, with 8 bases of the junction left unmatched. CDR3 DNA sequence: TGCGCCAGCAGCCAAGATCGACAGGACAGGGGGATCTACGAGCAGTACTTC. As protein: CASSQDRQDRGIYEQYF.